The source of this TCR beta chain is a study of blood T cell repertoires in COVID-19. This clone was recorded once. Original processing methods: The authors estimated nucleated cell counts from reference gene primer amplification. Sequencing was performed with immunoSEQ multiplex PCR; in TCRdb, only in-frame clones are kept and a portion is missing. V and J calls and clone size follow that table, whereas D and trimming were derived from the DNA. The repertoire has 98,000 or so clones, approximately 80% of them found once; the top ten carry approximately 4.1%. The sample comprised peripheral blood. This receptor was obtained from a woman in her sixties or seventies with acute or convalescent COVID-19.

The CDR3 DNA sequence: TGTGCCAGCAGCTTAGGCGGGACAGGGGGGAACTATGGCTACACCTTC. It encodes CASSLGGTGGNYGYTF. V is TRBV7-2 and J is TRBJ1-2; 11 bases fit TRBD1. V lost 1 base, J lost 2 bases, and 3 bases stayed unmatched. The CDR3 runs 16 residues. Germline V gene lookup returns CDR1 SGHTA and CDR2 FQGNSA.